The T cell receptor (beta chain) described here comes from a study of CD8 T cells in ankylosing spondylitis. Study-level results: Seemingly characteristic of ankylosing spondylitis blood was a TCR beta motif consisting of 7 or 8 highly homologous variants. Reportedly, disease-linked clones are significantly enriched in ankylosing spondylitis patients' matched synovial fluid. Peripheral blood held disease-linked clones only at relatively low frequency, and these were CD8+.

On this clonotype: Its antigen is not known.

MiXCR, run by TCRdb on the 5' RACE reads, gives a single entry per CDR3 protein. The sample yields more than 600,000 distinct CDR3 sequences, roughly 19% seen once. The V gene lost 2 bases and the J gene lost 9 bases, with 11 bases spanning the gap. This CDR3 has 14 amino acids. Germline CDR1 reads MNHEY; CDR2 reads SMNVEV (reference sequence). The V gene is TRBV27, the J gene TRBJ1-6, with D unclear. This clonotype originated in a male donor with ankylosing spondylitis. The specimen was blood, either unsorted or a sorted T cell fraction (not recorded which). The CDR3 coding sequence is TGTGCCAGCAGTTTAAAGCTGGCTGGTTCACCCCTCCACTTT. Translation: CASSLKLAGSPLHF.